This entry lists 6 T cell receptor beta chains sequenced from one sample in a study of beta chain features in type 1 diabetes. Expressed TCRB transcripts were sequenced, since all the RNA that had been isolated was reverse transcribed. Measured with immunoSEQ multiplex PCR; TCRdb has only the in-frame clones, and not every one. Here the sample spans approximately 38,000 clones, approximately 50% being singletons. The sequenced sample was central memory CD4+ T cells from blood. Receptor source: a woman aged 18 to 35 in good health.

This clone was seen a handful of times. The chain carries TRBV18 and TRBJ2-7, with D perhaps matching TRBD1 (6 bases). Trimming took off 3 bases at V and 6 bases at J, with 12 bases between the two ends. Germline CDR1 and CDR2: KGHSH and LQKENI. The CDR3 totals 13 residues. CDR3: CASSPYRVAEQYF. DNA of the CDR3: TGTGCCAGCTCACCCTACAGGGTCGCCGAGCAGTACTTC.

The genes are TRBV29-1 and TRBJ2-7, with 10 positions matching TRBD1. The CDR3 totals 14 residues. Germline CDR1 is SQVTM and CDR2 is ANQGSEA. With V trimmed by 3 bases and J by 0 bases, 2 bases remained unmatched. The CDR3 DNA reads TGCAGCGTTGAGGACAGGGGGATCTCCTACGAGCAGTACTTC. Residues: CSVEDRGISYEQYF.

The rearrangement joins TRBV4-2 to TRBJ2-2; 11 bases line up with TRBD2. Germline CDR1 reads LGHNA; CDR2 reads YNFKEQ. V lost 2 bases and J lost 1; bases outside the gene matches: 6. The CDR3 loop spans 18 amino acids. The CDR3 DNA sequence: TGTGCCAGCAGCCAAATATTAGCGGGAGGGGGGAACACCGGGGAGCTGTTTTTT. Translation: CASSQILAGGGNTGELFF.

This chain links TRBV6-1 with TRBJ2-3; 7 bases match TRBD1. Germline values: CDR1 MNHNS, CDR2 SASEGT. The CDR3 runs to 19 residues. With 2 bases clipped from V and 4 bases from J, the junction kept 18 bases outside the gene matches. The CDR3 spells CASSEFQSWGRGFADTQYF. DNA for the CDR3: TGTGCCAGCAGTGAATTTCAGTCATGGGGCAGGGGGTTCGCAGATACGCAGTATTTT.

This clone appeared a few times. The chain employs TRBV5-1 and TRBJ2-7; TRBD2 matches 14 bases. Germline-derived CDR1 and CDR2 are SGHRS and YFSETQ. The CDR3 loop spans 16 amino acids. J lost 3 bases, V lost 0 bases, and 2 bases had no gene match. CDR3 in DNA: TGCGCCAGCAGCTTGGGTGGGACTAGCGGGGGCTACGAGCAGTACTTC. As protein: CASSLGGTSGGYEQYF.

The genes are TRBV7-6 and TRBJ2-7, with 9 nucleotides matching TRBD1. V trimming: 5 bases; J trimming: 5 bases; junction bases outside the gene matches: 7. The CDR3 is made up of 14 amino acids. Germline lookup yields CDR1 SGHVS and CDR2 FNYEAQ. The CDR3 spells CASSTGQGLNEQYF. For the CDR3, the DNA is TGTGCCAGCAGCACGGGACAGGGTTTAAACGAGCAGTACTTC.